Below are 15 T cell receptor beta chains sequenced from a single sample in a study of CD8+ T cells in alopecia areata. Sequencing templates came from extracted RNA that was reverse transcribed into cDNA. Sequenced by immunoSEQ multiplex PCR; TCRdb stores in-frame clones only, minus some. The record shows 270,000 or so clones for this sample, with no singletons present. CD4, CD8alpha, NKG2D, NKG2ACE and other markers guided sorting of pooled cutaneous lymph node cells. Source material: CD4+ T cells sorted from a lymph node. These receptors all come from a C3H/HeJ mouse with alopecia areata. Mouse MHC haplotype: H2-k.

This clone appeared many times. Germline and genes: mouse. The CDR3 end lies 4 residues beyond the end of the read and is filled in from the germline J gene. Other nucleotide sequences from this sample produce the same CDR3. The rearrangement uses TRBV13-2 and TRBJ1-2; 8 bases line up with TRBD1. This CDR3 region has 14 residues. The germline V gene has CDR1 NNHNN and CDR2 SYGAGS (reference sequence). V was clipped by 0 bases and J by 3 bases; unmatched bases: 1. CDR3: CASGDAGGDSDYTF. CDR3 DNA, as far as it was read: TGTGCCAGCGGTGATGCAGGGGGCGACTCC.

This clone appeared a few times. Any gene name here is a mouse gene name. The read ends 4 residues early relative to the CDR3; the germline J gene fills the gap. The chain has TRBV13-1 and TRBJ2-4, with a weak D call TRBD1 (5 bases). The CDR3 is made up of 15 amino acids. V lost 1 base, J lost 1 base, and 10 bases lay in between. Germline V gene lookup returns CDR1 NSHNY and CDR2 SYGAGN. This CDR3 reads CASSDSRVGQNTLYF. CDR3 DNA (partial): TGTGCCAGCAGTGATTCCAGGGTGGGTCAAAAC.

In the case of this clone: The germline and genes are mouse ones. Other nucleotide sequences from this sample produce the same CDR3. Incomplete CDR3 DNA: TGTGCCAGCACTCGACAAAGCTCCTAT. Translating it yields CASTRQSSY. The complete CDR3 protein is CASTRQSSYEQYF. The rearrangement joins TRBV13-3 to TRBJ2-7; no firm D call. From the germline J gene comes the end of the CDR3, since the read stops 4 residues before it. V was shortened by 6 bases and J by 0 bases, with 10 bases between the two germline ends. Germline CDR1 NNHDY, CDR2 SYVADS. There are 13 residues in the CDR3.

The sample holds a few counts of this clone. The gene symbols are mouse symbols. From the germline J gene comes the end of the CDR3, since the read stops 4 residues before it. Other DNA sequences within the sample encode an identical CDR3. The chain is built from TRBV19 and TRBJ2-7; D ambiguous. V dropped 2 bases and J dropped 0 bases, with 6 bases sitting between them. This CDR3 is 13 amino acids long. The germline V gene has CDR1 FNHDT and CDR2 SITEND (reference sequence). The CDR3: CASSIASSYEQYF. The DNA read from the CDR3 is TGTGCCAGCAGTATTGCCAGCTCCTAT.

In this sample, this clone turned up a few times. Gene names and germline match the mouse. The CDR3 goes on 4 residues after the read ends, and that part is filled in from the germline J gene. Additional DNA sequences in this sample encode the identical CDR3. The chain is built from TRBV31 and TRBJ2-3; no definite D call. Germline loops: CDR1 GKSSPN, CDR2 SITVG. The ends were cut back, 0 bases at V and 1 base at J, with 5 bases in the middle. This CDR3 has 13 amino acids. CDR3 region: CAWSLVGAETLYF. The sequenced part of the CDR3 DNA is TGTGCCTGGAGTCTAGTGGGTGCAGAA.

With regard to this clone: The genes are named according to mouse. The read stops 4 residues short of the end of the CDR3; the missing end is completed from the germline J gene. Distinct nucleotide sequences in the sample also encode this CDR3. The J gene is TRBJ2-3, the V gene TRBV14; the match to TRBD2 covers 8 bases. With 0 bases clipped from V and 3 bases from J, the junction kept 0 bases outside the gene matches. The germline CDR1 and CDR2 sequences are SGHDT and FRDEAV. The CDR3 has 14 amino acids. The part of the CDR3 DNA that was read is TGTGCCAGCAGTTTCTGGGGGGGCGCAGAA. This translates into CASSFWGGAE. The complete CDR3 protein is CASSFWGGAETLYF.

Of note for this clone: Genes and germline come from the mouse. The observed sequence ends 4 residues before the CDR3 terminus, with the missing tail filled in from the germline J gene. At the DNA level, this CDR3 is encoded by other sequences in the same sample as well. The chain employs TRBV13-2 and TRBJ2-5, with TRBD1 as a possible D gene (6 bases). This CDR3 has 14 amino acids. CDR1 and CDR2 (germline): NNHNN, SYGAGS (reference sequence). Here the CDR3 reads CASGDAGGGDTQYF. Partial CDR3 DNA: TGTGCCAGCGGTGATGCTGGAGGGGGAGAC.

Only a few counts were recorded for this clone. Any gene name here is a mouse gene name. Coverage ceases 4 residues before the CDR3 finishes, and the germline J gene fills in the end. V and J are TRBV1 and TRBJ1-2; D might be TRBD1 (6 bases). Trimming took off 0 bases at V and 4 bases at J, with 12 bases between the two ends. Germline V gives CDR1 NSQYPW, CDR2 LRSPGD (reference sequence). The length of the CDR3 is 15 residues. CDR3 DNA, as far as it was read: TGCACCTGCAGTGCAGACGGGGGGCTCAGCTCC. Residues: CTCSADGGLSS. The whole CDR3 sequence is CTCSADGGLSSDYTF.

This clone has a handful of counts. A much more abundant neighbour one base away suggests this may be a read error. All gene names here are mouse names. From the germline J gene comes the end of the CDR3, since the read stops 4 residues before it. The chain links TRBV13-1 to TRBJ2-2; D gene uncertain. Germline CDR1 and CDR2: NSHNY and SYGAGN. This CDR3 has 15 amino acids. With 0 bases removed from V and 2 bases from J, the gap between germline ends came to 8 bases. The CDR3 reads CASSDGRGNTGQLYF. The DNA read from the CDR3 is TGTGCCAGCAGTGATGGGAGAGGGAACACCGGG.

This clone showed up just a few times. The germline and genes are mouse ones. The read is 4 residues too short to cover the CDR3 end, so that end is filled in from the germline J gene. The chain links TRBV19 to TRBJ2-2, with 8 bases identical to TRBD1. The V segment lost 6 bases and the J segment 3 bases; nucleotides outside the gene matches: 7. Germline V gene lookup returns CDR1 FNHDT and CDR2 SITEND (reference sequence). This CDR3 is 15 amino acids long. CDR3 bases read: TGTGCCAGCACCGACAGGGGCCGGGACACCGGG. Its protein is CASTDRGRDTG. The whole CDR3 protein reads CASTDRGRDTGQLYF.

Of note for this clone: Genes and germline are mouse. The read comes to an end 4 residues before the CDR3 does, leaving the germline J gene to fill in the end. The rearrangement joins TRBV1 to TRBJ2-1; the D gene is possibly TRBD2 (6 bases). V was shortened by 2 bases and J by 0 bases, with 8 bases between the two germline ends. The CDR3 totals 15 residues. In germline, CDR1 is NSQYPW, CDR2 LRSPGD (reference sequence). The CDR3: CTCSALGSNYAEQFF. The DNA read from the CDR3 is TGCACCTGCAGTGCACTGGGGTCTAACTATGCT.

This clone was counted a few times. Gene names are the mouse ones. The read ends 4 residues shy of where the CDR3 ends; the end is completed using the germline J gene. Other DNA sequences in this sample translate to the same CDR3. The rearrangement joins TRBV1 to TRBJ2-7; 7 bases fit TRBD2. The junction had 5 bases not matched to a gene; V was cut back by 0 bases and J by 3 bases. Germline loops: CDR1 NSQYPW, CDR2 LRSPGD (reference sequence). The CDR3 length is 15 residues. This CDR3 reads CTCSADSLGVYEQYF. The sequenced part of the CDR3 DNA is TGCACCTGCAGTGCAGATTCCCTGGGGGTCTAT.

This clone was picked up a small number of times. Mouse names are used for the genes. The CDR3 end is not reached by the read, which stops 4 residues before it; the germline J gene fills it in. The chain carries TRBV19 and TRBJ2-4; D perhaps matches TRBD2 (7 bases). Per germline, CDR1 FNHDT and CDR2 SITEND (reference sequence). Trimming left V 4 bases short and J 0 bases short, with 15 bases between. CDR3 size: 16 residues. The covered CDR3 bases are TGTGCCAGCAGTTTCCCCCGGGGGGCTAGTCAAAAC. As protein: CASSFPRGASQN. The whole CDR3 reads CASSFPRGASQNTLYF.

With regard to this clone: Any gene name here is a mouse gene name. The read finishes 4 residues shy of the CDR3 end, and the germline J gene is used to complete it. The chain carries TRBV13-1 and TRBJ2-2, with 9 bases identical to TRBD1. The CDR3 runs to 16 residues. With V trimmed by 2 bases and J by 2 bases, 4 bases remained unmatched. Germline V gene data show CDR1 as NSHNY and CDR2 as SYGAGN. This CDR3 reads CASSEAGTGNTGQLYF. Incomplete CDR3 DNA: TGTGCCAGCAGTGAAGCCGGGACAGGGAACACCGGG.

Of note for this clone: Mouse germline and gene names are used. From the germline J gene comes the end of the CDR3, since the read stops 4 residues before it. The genes are TRBV5 and TRBJ2-3, with D possibly matching TRBD1 (6 bases). The CDR3 sequence is 16 residues long. The germline CDR1 and CDR2 sequences are LGHNA and YNLKQL (reference sequence). The V gene lost 2 bases and the J gene lost 0 bases, with 12 bases spanning the gap. The CDR3 DNA, read in part, is TGTGCCAGCAGCCAACGGCAGGGGTCTAGTGCAGAA. Encoded protein: CASSQRQGSSAE. The whole CDR3 sequence reads CASSQRQGSSAETLYF.